This T cell receptor beta chain was identified during a study of CD8+CD57+ T cells in acquired aplastic anemia (dated by TCRdb to 2017 to 2018). About the investigation overall: DNA extracted from sorted CD4+ and CD8+ cells had a mean of around 3 ug, with a range of roughly 0.17 to 27.4 ug. A CD8+CD57+ expansion meant a frequency higher than the mean frequency seen in healthy subjects. Broad study findings and their caveats: About 30 CD8+ CDR3 sequences were found to be shared between patients and controls, but these sequences appeared to be highly expressed in patients and within the immunodominant clones of the patients. CD8+ Simpson's diversity did not differ significantly between patients and healthy controls (P=0.060).

Inclusive of the bounding cysteine and phenylalanine, the CDR3 is 15 residues long. The DNA shown is the 45-base CDR3, in frame from base 1. In the germline V gene, CDR1 corresponds to SGHTA and CDR2 to FQGNSA. V loses 1 base, J loses 2 bases, and the germline ends lie 12 bases apart. Profiling of TCR beta VDJ combinations and CDR3 sequences used genomic DNA as the template. An Illumina HiSeq 2000 was used for TCR repertoire sequencing. The authors' pipeline ran thus. Repertoire assessment relied on Simpson's diversity index, CDR3 size and DJ length profiles, and TRBV/TRBJ rearrangement plots. The most abundant DNA sequence in the deep sequencing data was taken as the immunodominant clone. CDR3 amino acid sequences were checked for sharing between subjects and were compared against published repertoires and the VDJdb database. Starting from the raw public reads, TCRdb applied fastp trimming at Q25, assembled clones with MiXCR and retained in-frame beta chains. Identical CDR3 proteins give one entry, which carries the most common genes and DNA. These V and J calls originate from TCRdb's pipeline instead of the authors' own analysis. In all, the sample holds about 150,000 distinct CDR3 sequences, and approximately 52% of those were seen once. The ten top clones hold approximately 12% of the sample.

Expansion of CD8+CD57+ cells had been shown by flow cytometry in the patients chosen for sequencing. Every patient had a diagnosis of severe acquired aplastic anemia based on International Study of Aplastic Anemia and Agranulocytosis and Camitta criteria. At the time blood was sampled, none of the patients had received any therapy. TCR repertoires of sorted CD4+ and CD8+ blood T cells from severe aplastic anemia patients and healthy subjects were deep-sequenced in the study. Patients were enrolled under clinicaltrials.gov protocols 00001620, 01623167, 00001397, 00071045, 00081523 and 00961064 in the USA. Ficoll-Paque density gradient centrifugation was used to isolate peripheral blood mononuclear cells. Before DNA extraction, CD4+ and CD8+ T cells were sorted with FACS or magnetic beads. This clonotype was recorded many times. What this receptor recognizes is not known. No base qualities exist here, and no much larger clone lies one base off it.

Input material: sorted CD4+, CD8+, or CD8+CD57+ T cells (not recorded which) from PBMCs. The chain joins TRBV7-2 to TRBJ2-7; no D segment can be confidently identified. This clonotype originated in a human donor with aplastic anemia. CDR3 sequence: CASSLVGSPTYEQYF. The bases read TGTGCCAGCAGCTTAGTGGGCAGCCCCACCTACGAGCAGTACTTC.